This T cell receptor (beta chain) was obtained from a study of shared clonotypes between healthy human individuals. The protocol was immunoSEQ multiplex PCR, while the TCRdb copy is restricted to in-frame clones and leaves out a portion. The table shows about 1.1 million clones, with approximately 75% occurring only once. Study-wide points: All-four-donor shared clonotypes had higher generation probabilities than non-shared clonotypes did.

The CDR3 has 14 residues. Looked up from germline, CDR1 is MDHEN and CDR2 is SYDVKM. The junction had 6 bases not matched to a gene; V was cut back by 3 bases and J by 9 bases. Points on this clone: The antigen is not known.

The source material was memory CD4+ T cells from PBMCs. Subset noted: CD45RA-negative fraction. This TCR was recovered from a young man in good health. Some clones in this sample may be carry-over from other donors' samples. The chain is built from TRBV28 and TRBJ2-1; 9 bases are shared with TRBD2. CDR3 in amino acids: CASSFSGRNSEQFF. CDR3 DNA: TGTGCCAGCAGTTTTAGCGGGAGAAATAGTGAGCAGTTCTTC.